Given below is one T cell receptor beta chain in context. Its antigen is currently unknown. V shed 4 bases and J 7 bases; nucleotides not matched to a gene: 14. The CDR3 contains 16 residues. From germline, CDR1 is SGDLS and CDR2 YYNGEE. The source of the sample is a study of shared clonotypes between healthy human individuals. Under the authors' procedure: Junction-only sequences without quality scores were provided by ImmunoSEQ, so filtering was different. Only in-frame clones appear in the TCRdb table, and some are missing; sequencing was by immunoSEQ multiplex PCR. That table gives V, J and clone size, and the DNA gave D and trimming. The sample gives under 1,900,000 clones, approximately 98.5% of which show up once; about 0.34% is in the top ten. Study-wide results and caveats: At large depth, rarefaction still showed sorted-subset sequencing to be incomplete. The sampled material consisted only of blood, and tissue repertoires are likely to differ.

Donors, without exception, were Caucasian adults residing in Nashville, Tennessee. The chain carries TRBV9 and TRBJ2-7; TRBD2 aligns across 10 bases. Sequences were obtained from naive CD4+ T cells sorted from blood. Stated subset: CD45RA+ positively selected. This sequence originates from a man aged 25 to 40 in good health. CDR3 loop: CASSPGGLAGAREQYF. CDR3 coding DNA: TGTGCCAGCAGCCCAGGGGGGCTAGCGGGAGCTCGAGAGCAGTACTTC.